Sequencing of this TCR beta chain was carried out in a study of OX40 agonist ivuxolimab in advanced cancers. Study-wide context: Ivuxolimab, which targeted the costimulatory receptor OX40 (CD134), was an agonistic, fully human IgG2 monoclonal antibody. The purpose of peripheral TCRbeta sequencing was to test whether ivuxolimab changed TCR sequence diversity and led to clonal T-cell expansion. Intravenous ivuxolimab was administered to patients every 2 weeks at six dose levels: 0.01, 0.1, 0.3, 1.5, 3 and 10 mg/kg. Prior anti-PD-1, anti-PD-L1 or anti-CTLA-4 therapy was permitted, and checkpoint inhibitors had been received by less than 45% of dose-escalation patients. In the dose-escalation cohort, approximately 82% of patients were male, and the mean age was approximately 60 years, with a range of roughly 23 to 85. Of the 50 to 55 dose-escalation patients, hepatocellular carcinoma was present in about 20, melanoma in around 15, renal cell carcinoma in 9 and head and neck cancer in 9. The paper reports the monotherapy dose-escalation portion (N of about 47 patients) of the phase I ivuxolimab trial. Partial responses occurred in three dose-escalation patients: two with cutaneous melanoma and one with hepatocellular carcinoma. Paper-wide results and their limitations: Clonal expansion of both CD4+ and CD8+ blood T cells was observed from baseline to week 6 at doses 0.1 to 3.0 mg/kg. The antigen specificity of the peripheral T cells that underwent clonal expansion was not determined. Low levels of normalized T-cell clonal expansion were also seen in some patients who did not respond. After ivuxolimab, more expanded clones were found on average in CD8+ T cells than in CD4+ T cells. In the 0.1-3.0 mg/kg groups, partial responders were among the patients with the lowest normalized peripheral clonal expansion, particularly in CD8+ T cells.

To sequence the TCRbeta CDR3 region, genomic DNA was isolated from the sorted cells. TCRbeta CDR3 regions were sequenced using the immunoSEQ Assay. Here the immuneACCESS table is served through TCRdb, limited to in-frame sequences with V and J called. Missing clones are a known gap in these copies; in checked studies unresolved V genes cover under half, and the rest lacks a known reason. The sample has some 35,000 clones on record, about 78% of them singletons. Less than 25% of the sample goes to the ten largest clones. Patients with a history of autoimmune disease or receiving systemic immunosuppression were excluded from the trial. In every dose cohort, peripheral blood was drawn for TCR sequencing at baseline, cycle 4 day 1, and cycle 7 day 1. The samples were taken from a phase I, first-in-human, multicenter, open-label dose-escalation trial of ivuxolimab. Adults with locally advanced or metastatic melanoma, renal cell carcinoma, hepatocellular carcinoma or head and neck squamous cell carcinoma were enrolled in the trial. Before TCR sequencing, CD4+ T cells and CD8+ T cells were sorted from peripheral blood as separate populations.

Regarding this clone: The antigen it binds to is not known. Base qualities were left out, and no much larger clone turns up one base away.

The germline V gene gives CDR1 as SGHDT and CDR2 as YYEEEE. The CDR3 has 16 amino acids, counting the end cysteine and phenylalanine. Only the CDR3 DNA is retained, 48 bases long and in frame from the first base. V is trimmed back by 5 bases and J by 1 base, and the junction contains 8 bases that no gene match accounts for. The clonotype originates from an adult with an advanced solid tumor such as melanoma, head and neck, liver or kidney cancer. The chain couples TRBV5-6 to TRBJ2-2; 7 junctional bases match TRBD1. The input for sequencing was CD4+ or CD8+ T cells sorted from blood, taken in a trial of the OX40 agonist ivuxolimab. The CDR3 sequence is CASRNRQGMNTGELFF. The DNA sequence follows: TGTGCCAGCAGGAACCGACAGGGAATGAACACCGGGGAGCTGTTTTTT.